Below, 4 T cell receptor beta chains from the same sample are listed, as sequenced in a study of blood T cell repertoires in COVID-19. Only in-frame clones appear in the TCRdb table, and some are missing; sequencing was by immunoSEQ multiplex PCR. The sample has a few hundred thousand clones, 89% seen once. What was sequenced was peripheral blood. These receptors were collected from a woman aged 40 to 50 who had recovered from COVID-19.

The chain uses TRBV7-9 and TRBJ2-5; 8 bases are shared with TRBD2. V shed 8 bases, J shed 5 bases, and the junction held 19 bases outside the gene matches. The V gene's germline CDR1 is SEHNR and CDR2 FQNEAQ (reference sequence). The CDR3 spans 17 residues. CDR3 region: CASPKELSGSGIETQYF. The CDR3 coding sequence is TGTGCCAGCCCAAAGGAACTAAGCGGGAGTGGTATTGAGACCCAGTACTTC.

The V call is TRBV11-2, the J call TRBJ2-1; D remains unclear. This CDR3 spans 11 amino acids. The V and J ends lost 6 bases and 9 bases respectively, with 9 bases between them. Germline CDR1 is SGHAT and CDR2 is FQNNGV. CDR3 amino acids: CASRADFEQFF. As DNA, the CDR3 is TGTGCCAGCAGGGCAGACTTTGAGCAGTTCTTC.

The rearrangement uses TRBV4-1 and TRBJ2-7, with TRBD2 matching over 10 bases. Trimming removed 1 base from V and 1 base from J; junction bases left unmatched: 10. The CDR3 runs 18 residues. Germline-derived CDR1 and CDR2 are MGHRA and YSYEKL. The CDR3 DNA is TGCGCCAGCAGCCAAGGTGTCAGCGGGAGGGGAAATTCCTACGAGCAGTACTTC. Its protein is CASSQGVSGRGNSYEQYF.

The V gene is TRBV3-1 (or the pseudogene TRBV3-2), the J gene TRBJ2-7; 9 bases match TRBD1. This CDR3 spans 15 amino acids. Germline CDR1 reads LGHDT; CDR2 reads YNNKEL (reference sequence). V was clipped by 6 bases and J by 3 bases; unmatched bases: 9. Here the CDR3 DNA reads TGTGCCAGCAGAACAACCGGGACAGGGATCTACGAGCAGTACTTC. Its protein product is CASRTTGTGIYEQYF.